Listed below are T cell receptor beta chains from one sample, sequenced in a study of CD8 T cells in ankylosing spondylitis. TCRdb called the 5' RACE reads again in MiXCR, with one record for every CDR3 protein. The sample includes about 750,000 distinct CDR3 sequences, about 20% of them seen just once. The sequencing input was blood, either unsorted or a sorted T cell fraction (not recorded which). Source of these receptors: a male donor with ankylosing spondylitis. Each CDR3 is given with its conserved first and last residue. Fields, in order: D gene, J gene, clone size, V gene, CDR3 protein, CDR3 DNA. A D gene is named only where the DNA matches it firmly. Clone sizes are given selectively: once, few, many, or a class where the clone is expanded.

>.|TRBJ1-5|few|TRBV4-1
CASSQVLGQPQHF
TGCGCCAGCAGCCAAGTGCTAGGCCAGCCCCAGCATTTT
>.|TRBJ1-5|.|TRBV12-3/TRBV12-4
CASSFEVSNQPQHF
TGTGCCAGCAGTTTTGAGGTTAGCAATCAGCCCCAGCATTTT
>.|TRBJ2-1|.|TRBV6-1
CASSPRGAYRDEQFF
TGTGCCAGCAGCCCCCGGGGGGCTTATAGGGATGAGCAGTTCTTC
>.|TRBJ2-7|.|TRBV2
CASSVELGPDEEQYF
TGTGCCAGCAGTGTTGAGTTAGGGCCGGATGAAGAGCAGTACTTC
>TRBD1|TRBJ2-3|many|TRBV5-6
CASSLGEDESWTGLGDTQYF
TGTGCCAGCAGCTTGGGGGAGGATGAGTCGTGGACAGGGCTGGGAGATACGCAGTATTTT
>.|TRBJ1-3|.|TRBV12-3/TRBV12-4
CASSLRDPASGNTIYF
TGTGCCAGCAGTCTCCGGGACCCAGCGTCTGGAAACACCATATATTTT
>TRBD2|TRBJ2-3|few|TRBV15
CATSREAGLSTDTQYF
TGTGCCACCAGCAGAGAAGCGGGGCTAAGCACAGATACGCAGTATTTT
>TRBD1|TRBJ2-5|few|TRBV7-9
CASSPRLDRGLKETQYF
TGTGCCAGCAGCCCTAGACTGGACAGGGGCCTGAAAGAGACCCAGTACTTC
>TRBD2|TRBJ2-1|.|TRBV14
CASSQIWTSGYNEQFF
TGTGCCAGCAGCCAAATCTGGACTAGCGGGTACAATGAGCAGTTCTTC
>TRBD2|TRBJ2-7|.|TRBV6-1
CASTKRGSSYEQYF
TGTGCCAGCACCAAGCGGGGGAGCTCCTACGAGCAGTACTTC
>.|TRBJ1-1|.|TRBV6-1
CASSTRTESLNTEAFF
TGTGCCAGCAGTACCAGGACAGAGAGCTTGAACACTGAAGCTTTCTTT
>TRBD1|TRBJ2-7|many|TRBV20-1
CSAGAGQGRREQYF
TGCAGTGCTGGAGCGGGACAGGGGAGACGCGAGCAGTACTTC
>.|TRBJ1-2|.|TRBV7-3
CASSPSPTDTYGYTF
TGTGCCAGCAGCCCCTCACCAACGGACACCTATGGCTACACCTTC
>TRBD1|TRBJ1-3|.|TRBV7-2
CASSLDRGIGNTIYF
TGTGCCAGCAGCTTAGACAGGGGAATAGGGAACACCATATATTTT
>.|TRBJ2-3|few|TRBV20-1
CSARDLMLVDTQYF
TGCAGTGCTAGAGATCTCATGCTGGTGGATACGCAGTATTTT
>TRBD1|TRBJ1-2|.|TRBV12-3/TRBV12-4
CASRDYRGTGYTF
TGTGCCAGCAGAGACTACAGGGGGACGGGCTACACCTTC
>TRBD1|TRBJ1-2|few|TRBV20-1
CSADRGSDYGYTF
TGCAGTGCTGACAGGGGTAGCGACTATGGCTACACCTTC
>.|TRBJ2-2|few|TRBV2
CASSEALDFSAGELFF
TGTGCCAGCAGTGAAGCGCTGGACTTCAGTGCCGGGGAGCTGTTTTTT
>TRBD2|TRBJ2-7|.|TRBV11-2
CASSFERGPYEQYF
TGTGCCAGCAGCTTCGAGCGGGGGCCCTACGAGCAGTACTTC
>TRBD1|TRBJ1-1|.|TRBV28
CASRPDRGLLTNTEAFF
TGTGCCAGCAGGCCGGACAGGGGGCTTCTTACGAACACTGAAGCTTTCTTT
>TRBD2|TRBJ2-3|.|TRBV27
CASSLALASGSVDTQYF
TGTGCCAGCAGTTTAGCCTTGGCTAGCGGGAGTGTAGATACGCAGTATTTT
>.|TRBJ1-4|few|TRBV6-5
CASRLDSATNEKLFF
TGTGCCAGCAGACTCGACAGTGCAACTAATGAAAAACTGTTTTTT
>TRBD1|TRBJ2-7|.|TRBV3-1
CASSHATRDRTYEQYF
TGTGCCAGCAGCCACGCCACGCGGGACAGGACCTACGAGCAGTACTTC
>.|TRBJ2-2|.|TRBV24-1
CATSDPGTGELFF
TGTGCCACCAGTGATCCTGGGACCGGGGAGCTGTTTTTT
>TRBD2|TRBJ2-2|few|TRBV20-1
CSAGNVAGVGTGELFF
TGCAGTGCCGGAAATGTAGCGGGAGTGGGTACCGGGGAGCTGTTTTTT
>.|TRBJ2-2|few|TRBV4-2
CASSQVERELFF
TGTGCCAGCAGCCAAGTAGAGAGGGAGCTGTTTTTT
>TRBD1|TRBJ2-2|.|TRBV12-3/TRBV12-4
CASSPRGTGATGELFF
TGTGCCAGCAGTCCCAGGGGGACAGGCGCGACCGGGGAGCTGTTTTTT
>.|TRBJ2-1|few|TRBV11-2
CASSLVASSNRGHEQFF
TGTGCCAGCAGCTTAGTGGCTAGTTCGAACCGAGGTCATGAGCAGTTCTTC
>.|TRBJ2-1|few|TRBV5-1
CASSLVVWDEQFF
TGCGCCAGCAGCTTGGTGGTTTGGGATGAGCAGTTCTTC
>.|TRBJ2-7|.|TRBV29-1
CSVVQRWEQYF
TGCAGCGTTGTCCAGCGATGGGAGCAGTACTTC
>TRBD2|TRBJ2-3|few|TRBV24-1
CATSDSLAGGGTDTQYF
TGTGCCACCAGTGATTCTTTAGCGGGGGGGGGCACAGATACGCAGTATTTT
>.|TRBJ1-6|few|TRBV4-1
CASSRGGGDSNSPLHF
TGCGCCAGCAGCCGGGGTGGTGGAGACAGTAATTCACCCCTCCACTTT
>TRBD2|TRBJ2-3|many|TRBV7-6
CASSLFSSGNTDTQYF
TGTGCCAGCAGCTTATTCTCTAGCGGGAACACAGATACGCAGTATTTT
>TRBD1|TRBJ1-6|.|TRBV27
CASSRDSRPNSPLHF
TGTGCCAGCAGTCGGGACAGTAGACCAAATTCACCCCTCCACTTT
>TRBD2|TRBJ2-5|many|TRBV6-1
CASSALAGGQETQYF
TGTGCCAGCAGTGCCCTAGCGGGGGGGCAAGAGACCCAGTACTTC
>.|TRBJ2-7|.|TRBV2
CASSPYGVSYEQYF
TGTGCCAGCAGTCCCTATGGAGTCAGCTACGAGCAGTACTTC
>TRBD1|TRBJ1-1|.|TRBV14
CASRPGTGINTEAFF
TGTGCCAGCAGACCCGGGACAGGTATCAACACTGAAGCTTTCTTT
>.|TRBJ2-3|few|TRBV12-3/TRBV12-4
CASSLGSTQADTQYF
TGTGCCAGCAGTTTAGGGTCCACTCAGGCGGATACGCAGTATTTT
>.|TRBJ1-1|.|TRBV27
CASSLTVGLNTEAFF
TGTGCCAGCAGTTTAACCGTCGGATTGAACACTGAAGCTTTCTTT
>.|TRBJ1-4|few|TRBV28
CASTIGGPTEKLFF
TGTGCCAGCACCATAGGGGGACCCACTGAAAAACTGTTTTTT
>.|TRBJ1-2|few|TRBV6-1
CASSWIYGYTF
TGTGCCAGCAGTTGGATCTATGGCTACACCTTC
>.|TRBJ2-3|few|TRBV15
CATSRVGNTDTQYF
TGTGCCACCAGCAGAGTGGGAAACACAGATACGCAGTATTTT
>.|TRBJ1-4|.|TRBV9
CASSGALGADEKLFF
TGTGCCAGCAGCGGTGCTTTGGGGGCGGATGAAAAACTGTTTTTT
>.|TRBJ2-1|few|TRBV20-1
CSADRQGGTNEQFF
TGCAGTGCAGACAGACAGGGAGGGACGAATGAGCAGTTCTTC
>.|TRBJ2-7|few|TRBV5-1
CASSPGTVGGEQYF
TGCGCCAGCAGCCCCGGGACAGTCGGGGGAGAGCAGTACTTC
>.|TRBJ2-2|.|TRBV3-1
CASSQDSLGISGELFF
TGTGCCAGCAGCCAAGATTCTTTGGGCATCTCCGGGGAGCTGTTTTTT
>TRBD1|TRBJ2-3|.|TRBV20-1
CSAKTGLGTDTQYF
TGCAGTGCCAAGACAGGGTTGGGCACAGATACGCAGTATTTT
>TRBD2|TRBJ2-3|few|TRBV27
CASTMTSGVVSADTQYF
TGTGCCAGCACCATGACTAGCGGGGTGGTTAGTGCAGATACGCAGTATTTT
>.|TRBJ2-2|.|TRBV7-3
CASSLMGYGDTGELFF
TGTGCCAGCAGCTTAATGGGCTATGGGGACACCGGGGAGCTGTTTTTT
>TRBD1|TRBJ1-4|few|TRBV4-1
CASSRPTGTGAEKLFF
TGCGCCAGCAGCCGCCCTACCGGGACAGGGGCGGAAAAACTGTTTTTT
>TRBD1|TRBJ2-2|.|TRBV10-1
CASSVKGQSSGELFF
TGCGCCAGCAGTGTTAAGGGACAGTCCTCCGGGGAGCTGTTTTTT